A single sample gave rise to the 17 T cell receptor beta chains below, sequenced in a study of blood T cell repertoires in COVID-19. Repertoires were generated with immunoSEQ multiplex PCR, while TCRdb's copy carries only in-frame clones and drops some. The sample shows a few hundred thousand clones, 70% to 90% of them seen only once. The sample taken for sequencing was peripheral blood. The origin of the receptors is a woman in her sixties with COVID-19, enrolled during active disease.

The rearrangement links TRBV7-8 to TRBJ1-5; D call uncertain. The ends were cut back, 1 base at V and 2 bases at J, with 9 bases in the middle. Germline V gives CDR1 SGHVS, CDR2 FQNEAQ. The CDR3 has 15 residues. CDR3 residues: CASSLDGDRNQPQHF. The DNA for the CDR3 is TGTGCCAGCAGCTTAGACGGAGATCGCAATCAGCCCCAGCATTTT.

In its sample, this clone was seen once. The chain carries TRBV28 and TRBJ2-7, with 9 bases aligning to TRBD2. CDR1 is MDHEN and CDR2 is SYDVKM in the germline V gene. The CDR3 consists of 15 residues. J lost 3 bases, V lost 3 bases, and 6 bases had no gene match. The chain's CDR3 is CASSLPSGDHYEQYF. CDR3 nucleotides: TGTGCCAGCAGTTTGCCTAGCGGGGATCACTACGAGCAGTACTTC.

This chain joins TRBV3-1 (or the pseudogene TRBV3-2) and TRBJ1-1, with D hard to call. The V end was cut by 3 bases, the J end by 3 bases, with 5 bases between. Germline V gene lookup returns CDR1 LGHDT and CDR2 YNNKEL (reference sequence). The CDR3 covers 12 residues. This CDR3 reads CASSQRDTEAFF. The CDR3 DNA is TGTGCCAGCAGCCAGAGGGACACTGAAGCTTTCTTT.

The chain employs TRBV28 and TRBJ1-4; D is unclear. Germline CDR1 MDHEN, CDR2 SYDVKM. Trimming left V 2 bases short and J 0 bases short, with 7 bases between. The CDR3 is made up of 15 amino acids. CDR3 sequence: CASSLGTATNEKLFF. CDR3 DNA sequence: TGTGCCAGCAGTTTAGGCACCGCAACTAATGAAAAACTGTTTTTT.

The CDR3 coding sequence is TGTGCCAGCAGCTCTCCCGAACGGGACAGGGGAACCGGCTACACCTTC. Its protein is CASSSPERDRGTGYTF. The gene calls are TRBV11-2 and TRBJ1-2, with 10 bases matching TRBD1. J gave up 8 bases and V 4 bases, and 13 bases lay outside the gene matches. Per germline, CDR1 SGHAT and CDR2 FQNNGV. The CDR3 contains 16 residues.

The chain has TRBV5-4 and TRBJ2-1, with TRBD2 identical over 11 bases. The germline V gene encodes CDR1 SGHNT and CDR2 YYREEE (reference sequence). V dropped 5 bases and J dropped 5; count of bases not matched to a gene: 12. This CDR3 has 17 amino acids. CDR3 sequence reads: CASRLGVSGRGNNEQFF. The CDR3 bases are TGTGCCAGCAGGCTGGGGGTTAGCGGGAGGGGAAACAATGAGCAGTTCTTC.

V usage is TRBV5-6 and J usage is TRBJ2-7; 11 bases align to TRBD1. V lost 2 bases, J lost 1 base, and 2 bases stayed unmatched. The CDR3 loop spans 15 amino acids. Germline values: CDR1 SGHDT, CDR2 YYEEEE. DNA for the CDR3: TGTGCCAGCAGCTTTGGGACAGGGGGTTCCTACGAGCAGTACTTC. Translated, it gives CASSFGTGGSYEQYF.

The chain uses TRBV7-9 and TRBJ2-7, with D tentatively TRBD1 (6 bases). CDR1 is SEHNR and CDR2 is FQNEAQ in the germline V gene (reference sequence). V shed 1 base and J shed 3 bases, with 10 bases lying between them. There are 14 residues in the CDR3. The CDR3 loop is CASSLVQDSYEQYF. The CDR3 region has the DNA TGTGCCAGCAGCTTAGTTCAGGACAGCTACGAGCAGTACTTC.

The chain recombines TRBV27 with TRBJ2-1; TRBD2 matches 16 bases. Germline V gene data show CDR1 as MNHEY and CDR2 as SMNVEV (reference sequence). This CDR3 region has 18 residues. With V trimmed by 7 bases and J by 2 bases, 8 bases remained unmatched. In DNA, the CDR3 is TGTGCCAGCACTAGGACAGGGACTAGCGGGAGGGCCTACAATGAGCAGTTCTTC. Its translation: CASTRTGTSGRAYNEQFF.

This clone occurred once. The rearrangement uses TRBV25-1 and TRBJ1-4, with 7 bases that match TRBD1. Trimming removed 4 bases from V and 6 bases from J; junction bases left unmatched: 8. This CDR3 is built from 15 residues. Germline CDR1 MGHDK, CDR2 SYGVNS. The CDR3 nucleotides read TGTGCCAGCAGTGTTACAGGGGCGGGTTATGAAAAACTGTTTTTT. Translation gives CASSVTGAGYEKLFF.

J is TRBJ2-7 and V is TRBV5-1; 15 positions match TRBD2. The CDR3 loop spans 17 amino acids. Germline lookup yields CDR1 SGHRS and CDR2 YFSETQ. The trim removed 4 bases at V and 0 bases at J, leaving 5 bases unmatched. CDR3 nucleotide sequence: TGCGCCAGCAGCACGGGACTAGCGGGAGGACCCTCCTACGAGCAGTACTTC. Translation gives CASSTGLAGGPSYEQYF.

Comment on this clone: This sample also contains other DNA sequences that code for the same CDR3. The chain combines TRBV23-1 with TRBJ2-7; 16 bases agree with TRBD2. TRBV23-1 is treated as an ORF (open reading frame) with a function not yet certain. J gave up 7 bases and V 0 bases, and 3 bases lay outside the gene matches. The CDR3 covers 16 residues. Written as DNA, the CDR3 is TGCGCCAGCAGTCAATCGGGACTAGCGGGAGGGAAGGAGCAGTACTTC. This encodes CASSQSGLAGGKEQYF.

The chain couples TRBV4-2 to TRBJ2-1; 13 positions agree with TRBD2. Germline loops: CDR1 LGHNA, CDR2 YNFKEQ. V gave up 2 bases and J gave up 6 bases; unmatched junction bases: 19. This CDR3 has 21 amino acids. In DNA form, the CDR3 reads TGTGCCAGCAGCCAACTGACGGGGGGGACTAGCGGGACTTTTGGGGCCAATGAGCAGTTCTTC. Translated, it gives CASSQLTGGTSGTFGANEQFF.

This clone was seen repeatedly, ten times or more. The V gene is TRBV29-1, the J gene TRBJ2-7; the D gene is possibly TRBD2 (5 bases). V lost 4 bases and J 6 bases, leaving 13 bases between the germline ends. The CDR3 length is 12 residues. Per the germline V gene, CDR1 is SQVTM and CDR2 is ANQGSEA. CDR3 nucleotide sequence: TGCAGCGTTGTTTCTGGGAGCGTCGAGCAGTACTTC. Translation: CSVVSGSVEQYF.

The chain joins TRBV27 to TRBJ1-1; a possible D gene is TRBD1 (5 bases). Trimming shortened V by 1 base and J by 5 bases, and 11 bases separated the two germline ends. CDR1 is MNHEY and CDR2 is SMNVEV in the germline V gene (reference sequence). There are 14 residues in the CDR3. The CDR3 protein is CASSLWGDGTEAFF. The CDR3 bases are TGTGCCAGCAGTTTATGGGGGGATGGAACTGAAGCTTTCTTT.

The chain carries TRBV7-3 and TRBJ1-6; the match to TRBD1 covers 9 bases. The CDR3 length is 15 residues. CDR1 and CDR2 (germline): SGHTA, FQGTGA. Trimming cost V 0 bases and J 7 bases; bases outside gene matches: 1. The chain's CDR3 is CASSLTGQGNSPLHF. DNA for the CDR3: TGTGCCAGCAGCTTAACGGGACAGGGAAATTCACCCCTCCACTTT.

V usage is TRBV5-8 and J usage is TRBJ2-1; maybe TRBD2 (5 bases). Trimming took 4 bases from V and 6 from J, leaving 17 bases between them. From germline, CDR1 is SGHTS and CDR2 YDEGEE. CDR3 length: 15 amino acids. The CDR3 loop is CASSRQYGVGNEQFF. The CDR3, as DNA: TGTGCCAGCAGCCGTCAGTACGGGGTTGGCAATGAGCAGTTCTTC.